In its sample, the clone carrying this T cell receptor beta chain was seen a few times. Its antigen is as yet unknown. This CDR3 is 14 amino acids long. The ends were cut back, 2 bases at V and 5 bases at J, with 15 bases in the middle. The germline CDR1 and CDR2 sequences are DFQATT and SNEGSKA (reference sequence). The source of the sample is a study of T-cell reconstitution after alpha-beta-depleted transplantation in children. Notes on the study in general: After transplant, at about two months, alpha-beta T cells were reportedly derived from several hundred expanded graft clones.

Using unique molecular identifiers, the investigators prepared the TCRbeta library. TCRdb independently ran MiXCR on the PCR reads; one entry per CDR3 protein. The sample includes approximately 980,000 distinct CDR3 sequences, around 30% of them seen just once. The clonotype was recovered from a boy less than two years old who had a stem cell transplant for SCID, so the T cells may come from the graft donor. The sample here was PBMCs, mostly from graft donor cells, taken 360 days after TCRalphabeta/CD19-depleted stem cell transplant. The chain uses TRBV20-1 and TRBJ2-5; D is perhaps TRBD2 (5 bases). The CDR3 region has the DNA TGCAGTGCTAGACATGACCCCAGAGGGGAGACCCAGTACTTC. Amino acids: CSARHDPRGETQYF.